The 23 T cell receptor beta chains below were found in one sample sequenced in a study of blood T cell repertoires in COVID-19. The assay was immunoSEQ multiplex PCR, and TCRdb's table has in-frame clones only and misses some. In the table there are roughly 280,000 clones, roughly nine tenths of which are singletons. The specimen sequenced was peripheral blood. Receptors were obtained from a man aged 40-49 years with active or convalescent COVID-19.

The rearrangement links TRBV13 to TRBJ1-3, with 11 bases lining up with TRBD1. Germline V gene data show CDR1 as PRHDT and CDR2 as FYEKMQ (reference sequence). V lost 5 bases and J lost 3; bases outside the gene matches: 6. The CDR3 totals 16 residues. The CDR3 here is CASSKGTGGFGNTIYF. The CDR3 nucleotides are TGTGCCAGCAGCAAAGGGACAGGGGGTTTTGGAAACACCATATATTTT.

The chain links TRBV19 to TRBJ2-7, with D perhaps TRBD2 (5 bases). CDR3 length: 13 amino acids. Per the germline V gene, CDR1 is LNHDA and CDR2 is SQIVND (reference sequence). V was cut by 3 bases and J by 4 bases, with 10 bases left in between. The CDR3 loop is CASSIGPGYEQYF. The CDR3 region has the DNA TGTGCCAGTAGTATTGGCCCGGGATACGAGCAGTACTTC.

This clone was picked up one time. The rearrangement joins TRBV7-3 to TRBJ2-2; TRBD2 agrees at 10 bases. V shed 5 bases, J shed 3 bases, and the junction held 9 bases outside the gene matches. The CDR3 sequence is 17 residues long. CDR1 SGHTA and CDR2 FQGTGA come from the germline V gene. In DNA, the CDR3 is TGTGCCAGCAGCCCACCCGGGCTAGCGGGGGACACCGGGGAGCTGTTTTTT. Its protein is CASSPPGLAGDTGELFF.

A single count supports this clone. CDR3 sequence: CASSWTGEEGTEAFF. In DNA, the CDR3 is TGTGCCAGTAGTTGGACAGGGGAGGAGGGCACTGAAGCTTTCTTT. This chain uses TRBV19 with TRBJ1-1; 9 bases match TRBD1. The CDR3 loop spans 15 amino acids. Germline-derived CDR1 and CDR2 are LNHDA and SQIVND (reference sequence). The V segment lost 5 bases and the J segment 4 bases; nucleotides outside the gene matches: 8.

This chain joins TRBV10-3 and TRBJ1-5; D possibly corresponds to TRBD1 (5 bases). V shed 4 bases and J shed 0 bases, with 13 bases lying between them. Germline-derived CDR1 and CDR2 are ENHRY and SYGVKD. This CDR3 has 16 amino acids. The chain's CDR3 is CAISVEGAYSNQPQHF. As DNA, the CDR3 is TGTGCCATCAGTGTGGAAGGGGCGTATAGCAATCAGCCCCAGCATTTT.

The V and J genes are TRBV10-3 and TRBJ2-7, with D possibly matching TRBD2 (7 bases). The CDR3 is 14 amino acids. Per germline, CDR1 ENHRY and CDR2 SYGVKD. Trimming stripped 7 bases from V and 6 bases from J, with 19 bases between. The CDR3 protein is CAINPGGKGGEQYF. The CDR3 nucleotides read TGTGCCATCAACCCCGGGGGGAAGGGGGGCGAGCAGTACTTC.

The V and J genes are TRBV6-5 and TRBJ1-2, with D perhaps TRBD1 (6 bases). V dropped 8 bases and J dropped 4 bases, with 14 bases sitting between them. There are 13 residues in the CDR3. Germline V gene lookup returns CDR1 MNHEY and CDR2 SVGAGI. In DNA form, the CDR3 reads TGTGCCAGCGGGCCAGGGGTCCTCTATGGCTACACCTTC. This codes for CASGPGVLYGYTF.

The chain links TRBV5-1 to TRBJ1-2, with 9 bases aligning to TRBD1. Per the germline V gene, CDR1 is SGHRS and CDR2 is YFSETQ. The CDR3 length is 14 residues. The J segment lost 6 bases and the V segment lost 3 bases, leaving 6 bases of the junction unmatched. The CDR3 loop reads CASSSGTGRDGYTF. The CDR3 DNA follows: TGCGCCAGCAGCTCCGGGACAGGGCGCGATGGCTACACCTTC. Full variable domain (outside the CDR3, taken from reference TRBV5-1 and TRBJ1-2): KAGVTQTPRYLIKTRGQQVTLSCSPISGHRSVSWYQQTPGQGLQFLFEYFSETQRNKGNFPGRFSGRQFSNSRSEMNVSTLELGDSALYLCASSSGTGRDGYTFGSGTRLTVV.

The CDR3 DNA sequence: TGTGCCAGCTCACCGCAATCAATTGGGACAGGGACCAACTCGAACACTGAAGCTTTCTTT. This gives the protein CASSPQSIGTGTNSNTEAFF. The chain employs TRBV18 and TRBJ1-1; 9 bases are a match to TRBD1. Germline loops: CDR1 KGHSH, CDR2 LQKENI. V lost 3 bases and J lost 1; bases outside the gene matches: 18. The CDR3 is made up of 20 amino acids.

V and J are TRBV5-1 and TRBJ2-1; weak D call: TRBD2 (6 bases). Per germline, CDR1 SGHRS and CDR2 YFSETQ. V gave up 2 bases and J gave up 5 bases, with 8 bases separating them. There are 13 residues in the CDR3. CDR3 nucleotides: TGCGCCAGCAGCTTTGGGGGGAACAATGAGCAGTTCTTC. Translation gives CASSFGGNNEQFF.

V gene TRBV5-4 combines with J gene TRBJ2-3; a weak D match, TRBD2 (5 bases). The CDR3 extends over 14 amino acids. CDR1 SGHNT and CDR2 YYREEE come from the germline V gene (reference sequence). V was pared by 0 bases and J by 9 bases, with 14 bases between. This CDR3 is CASSLERAEATQYF. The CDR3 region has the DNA TGTGCCAGCAGCTTGGAGAGGGCCGAAGCGACGCAGTATTTT.

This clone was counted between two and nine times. The CDR3 nucleotides are TGTGCCAGCAGCCCGGGGTCCCAGCATTTT. Protein sequence: CASSPGSQHF. The chain combines TRBV5-8 with TRBJ1-5, with D hard to call. Germline values: CDR1 SGHTS, CDR2 YDEGEE. The CDR3 is 10 residues long. V was pared by 4 bases and J by 11 bases, with 7 bases between.

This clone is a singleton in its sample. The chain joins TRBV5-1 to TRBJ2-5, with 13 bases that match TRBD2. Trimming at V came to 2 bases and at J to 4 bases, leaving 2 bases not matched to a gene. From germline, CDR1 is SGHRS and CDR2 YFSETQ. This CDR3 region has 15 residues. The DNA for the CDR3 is TGCGCCAGCAGCTTACTAGCGGGAGGGCCAGAGACCCAGTACTTC. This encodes CASSLLAGGPETQYF. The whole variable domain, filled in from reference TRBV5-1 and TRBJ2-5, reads KAGVTQTPRYLIKTRGQQVTLSCSPISGHRSVSWYQQTPGQGLQFLFEYFSETQRNKGNFPGRFSGRQFSNSRSEMNVSTLELGDSALYLCASSLLAGGPETQYFGPGTRLLVL.

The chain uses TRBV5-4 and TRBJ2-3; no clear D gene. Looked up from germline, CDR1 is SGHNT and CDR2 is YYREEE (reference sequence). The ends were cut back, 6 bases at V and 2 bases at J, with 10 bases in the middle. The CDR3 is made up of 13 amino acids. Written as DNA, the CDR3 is TGTGCCAGCAACGCCCAGTCCACAGATACGCAGTATTTT. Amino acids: CASNAQSTDTQYF.

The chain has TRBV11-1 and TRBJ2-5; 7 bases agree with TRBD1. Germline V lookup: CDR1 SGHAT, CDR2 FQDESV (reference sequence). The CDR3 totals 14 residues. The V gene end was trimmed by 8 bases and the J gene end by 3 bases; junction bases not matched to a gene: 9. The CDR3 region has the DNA TGTGCCAGCGGCCATTCCGGGACAGAAGAGACCCAGTACTTC. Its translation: CASGHSGTEETQYF.

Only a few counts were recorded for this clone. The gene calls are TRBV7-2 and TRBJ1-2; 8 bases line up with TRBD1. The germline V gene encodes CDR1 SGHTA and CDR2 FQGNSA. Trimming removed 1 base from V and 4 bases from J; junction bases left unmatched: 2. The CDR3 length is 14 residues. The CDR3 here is CASSLGTGSYGYTF. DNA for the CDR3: TGTGCCAGCAGCTTAGGGACAGGGTCCTATGGCTACACCTTC.

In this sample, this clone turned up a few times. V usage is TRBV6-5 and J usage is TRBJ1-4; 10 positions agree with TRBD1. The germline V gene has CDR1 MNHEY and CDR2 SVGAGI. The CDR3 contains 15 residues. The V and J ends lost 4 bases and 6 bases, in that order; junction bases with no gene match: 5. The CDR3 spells CASSLGGQGHEKLFF. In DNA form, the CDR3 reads TGTGCCAGCAGTTTAGGGGGACAGGGGCATGAAAAACTGTTTTTT.

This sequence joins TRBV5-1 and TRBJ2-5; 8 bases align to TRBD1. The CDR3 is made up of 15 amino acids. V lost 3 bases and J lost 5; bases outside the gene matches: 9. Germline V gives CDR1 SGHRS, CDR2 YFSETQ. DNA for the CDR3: TGCGCCAGCAGCTACAGAGGGTGGACAGGGGAGACCCAGTACTTC. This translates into CASSYRGWTGETQYF.

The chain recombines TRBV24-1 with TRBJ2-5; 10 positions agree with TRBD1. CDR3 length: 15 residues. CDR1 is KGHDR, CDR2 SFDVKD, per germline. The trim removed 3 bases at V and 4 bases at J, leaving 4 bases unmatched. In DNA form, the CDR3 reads TGTGCCACCAGTGATCACCGGACAGGGGGAGAGACCCAGTACTTC. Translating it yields CATSDHRTGGETQYF.

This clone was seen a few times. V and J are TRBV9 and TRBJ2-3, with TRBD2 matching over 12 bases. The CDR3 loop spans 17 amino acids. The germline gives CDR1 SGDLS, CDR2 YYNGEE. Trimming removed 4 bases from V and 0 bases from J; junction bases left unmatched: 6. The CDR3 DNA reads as TGTGCCAGCAGCCCAAGGACTAGCGGGGCAAGCACAGATACGCAGTATTTT. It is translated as CASSPRTSGASTDTQYF.

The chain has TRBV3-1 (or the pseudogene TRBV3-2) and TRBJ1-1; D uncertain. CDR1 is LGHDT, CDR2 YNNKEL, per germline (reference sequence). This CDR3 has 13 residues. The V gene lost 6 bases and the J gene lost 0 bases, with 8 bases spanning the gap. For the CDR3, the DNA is TGTGCCAGCAGTGAGGGCGTGAACACTGAAGCTTTCTTT. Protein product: CASSEGVNTEAFF.

The CDR3 coding sequence is TGTGCCAGCAGCTTAGTAGCTAGCGGGGGTGGAGATACGCAGTATTTT. This sequence encodes CASSLVASGGGDTQYF. This sequence joins TRBV7-2 and TRBJ2-3; TRBD2 matches 10 bases. The CDR3 runs to 16 residues. The ends lost 1 base at V and 5 bases at J; junction bases unmatched: 6. Germline assignment: CDR1 SGHTA and CDR2 FQGNSA. The entire variable domain, with the rest obtained from reference TRBV7-2 and TRBJ2-3, is as follows: GAGVSQSPSNKVTEKGKDVELRCDPISGHTALYWYRQSLGQGLEFLIYFQGNSAPDKSGLPSDRFSAERTGGSVSTLTIQRTQQEDSAVYLCASSLVASGGGDTQYFGPGTRLTVL.

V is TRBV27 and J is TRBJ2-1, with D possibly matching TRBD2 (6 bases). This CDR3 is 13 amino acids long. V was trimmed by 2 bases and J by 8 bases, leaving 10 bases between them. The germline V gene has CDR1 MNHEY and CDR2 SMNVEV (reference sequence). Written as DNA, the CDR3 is TGTGCCAGCAGTTTAGGTTGGGGGGATGAGCAGTTCTTC. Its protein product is CASSLGWGDEQFF.